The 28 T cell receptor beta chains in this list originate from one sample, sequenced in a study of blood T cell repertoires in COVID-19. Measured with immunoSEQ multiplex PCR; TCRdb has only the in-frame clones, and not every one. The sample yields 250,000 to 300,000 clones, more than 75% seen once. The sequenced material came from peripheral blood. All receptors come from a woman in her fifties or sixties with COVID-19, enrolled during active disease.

The CDR3 protein is CASSGIEGAGQETQYF. As DNA, the CDR3 is TGCGCCAGCAGCGGGATTGAAGGAGCGGGGCAAGAGACCCAGTACTTC. This rearrangement joins TRBV4-3 to TRBJ2-5; TRBD2 matches 7 bases. Germline CDR1 reads LGHNA; CDR2 reads YSLEER. The CDR3 is 16 residues long. V lost 5 bases and J lost 2; bases outside the gene matches: 11.

As DNA, the CDR3 is TGTGCCAGCAGCTCCGGGACAACCCCCACAGATACGCAGTATTTT. The encoded protein is CASSSGTTPTDTQYF. The chain employs TRBV7-3 and TRBJ2-3; possible D gene TRBD1, 6 bases. V lost 4 bases and J 2 bases, leaving 13 bases between the germline ends. The CDR3 spans 15 residues. The germline gives CDR1 SGHTA, CDR2 FQGTGA.

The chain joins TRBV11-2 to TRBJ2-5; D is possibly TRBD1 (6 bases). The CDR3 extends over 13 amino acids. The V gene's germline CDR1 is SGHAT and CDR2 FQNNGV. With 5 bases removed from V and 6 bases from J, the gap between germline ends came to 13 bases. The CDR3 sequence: CASSLGQRQTQYF. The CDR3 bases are TGTGCCAGCAGCCTTGGACAGCGGCAGACCCAGTACTTC. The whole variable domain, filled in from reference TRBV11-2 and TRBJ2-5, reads EAGVAQSPRYKIIEKRQSVAFWCNPISGHATLYWYQQILGQGPKLLIQFQNNGVVDDSQLPKDRFSAERLKGVDSTLKIQPAKLEDSAVYLCASSLGQRQTQYFGPGTRLLVL.

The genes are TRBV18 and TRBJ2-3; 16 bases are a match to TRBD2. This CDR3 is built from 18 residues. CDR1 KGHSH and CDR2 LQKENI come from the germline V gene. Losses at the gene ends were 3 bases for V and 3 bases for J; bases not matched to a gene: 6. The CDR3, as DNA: TGTGCCAGCTCACCCGGGACTAGCGGGAGGGCCTGGACAGATACGCAGTATTTT. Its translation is CASSPGTSGRAWTDTQYF.

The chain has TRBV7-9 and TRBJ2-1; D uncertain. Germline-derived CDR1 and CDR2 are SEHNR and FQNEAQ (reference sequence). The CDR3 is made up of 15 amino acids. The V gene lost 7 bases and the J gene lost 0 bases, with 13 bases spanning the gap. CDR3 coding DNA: TGTGCCAGCACCCCAGCGTCGAGCTCCTACAATGAGCAGTTCTTC. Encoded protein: CASTPASSSYNEQFF. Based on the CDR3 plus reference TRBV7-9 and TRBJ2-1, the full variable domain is DTGVSQNPRHKITKRGQNVTFRCDPISEHNRLYWYRQTLGQGPEFLTYFQNEAQLEKSRLLSDRFSAERPKGSFSTLEIQRTEQGDSAMYLCASTPASSSYNEQFFGPGTRLTVL.

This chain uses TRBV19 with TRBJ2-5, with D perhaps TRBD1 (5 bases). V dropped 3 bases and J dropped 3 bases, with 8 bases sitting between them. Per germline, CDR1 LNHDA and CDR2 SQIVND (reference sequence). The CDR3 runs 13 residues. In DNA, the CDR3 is TGTGCCAGTAGTATGGGCAGGGAAGAGACCCAGTACTTC. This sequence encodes CASSMGREETQYF.

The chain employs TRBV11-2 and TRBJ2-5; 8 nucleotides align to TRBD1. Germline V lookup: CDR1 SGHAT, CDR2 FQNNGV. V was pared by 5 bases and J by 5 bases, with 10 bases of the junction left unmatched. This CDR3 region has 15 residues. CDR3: CASSHGDRQEETQYF. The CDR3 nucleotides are TGTGCCAGCAGCCACGGGGACAGGCAAGAGGAGACCCAGTACTTC. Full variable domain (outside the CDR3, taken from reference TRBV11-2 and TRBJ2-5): EAGVAQSPRYKIIEKRQSVAFWCNPISGHATLYWYQQILGQGPKLLIQFQNNGVVDDSQLPKDRFSAERLKGVDSTLKIQPAKLEDSAVYLCASSHGDRQEETQYFGPGTRLLVL.

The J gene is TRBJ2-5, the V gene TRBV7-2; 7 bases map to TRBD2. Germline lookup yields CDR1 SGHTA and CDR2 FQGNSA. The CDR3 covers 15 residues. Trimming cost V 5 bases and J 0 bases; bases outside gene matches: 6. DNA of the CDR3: TGTGCCAGCAGCCCGCTAACTAGCGACCAAGAGACCCAGTACTTC. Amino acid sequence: CASSPLTSDQETQYF. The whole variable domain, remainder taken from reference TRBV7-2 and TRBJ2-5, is GAGVSQSPSNKVTEKGKDVELRCDPISGHTALYWYRQSLGQGLEFLIYFQGNSAPDKSGLPSDRFSAERTGGSVSTLTIQRTQQEDSAVYLCASSPLTSDQETQYFGPGTRLLVL.

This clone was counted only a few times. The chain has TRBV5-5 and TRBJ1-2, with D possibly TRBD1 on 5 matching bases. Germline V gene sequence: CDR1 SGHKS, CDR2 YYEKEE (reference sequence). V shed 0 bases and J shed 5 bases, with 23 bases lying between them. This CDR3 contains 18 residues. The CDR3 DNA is TGTGCCAGCAGCTTGGGGGGCGCTAACTGGGGAGGGATATATGGCTACACCTTC. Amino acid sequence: CASSLGGANWGGIYGYTF.

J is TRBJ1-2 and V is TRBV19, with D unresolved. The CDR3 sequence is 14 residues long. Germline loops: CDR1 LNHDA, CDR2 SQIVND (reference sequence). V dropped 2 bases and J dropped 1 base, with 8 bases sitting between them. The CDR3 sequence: CASSIMGNNYGYTF. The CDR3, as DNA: TGTGCCAGTAGTATAATGGGCAATAACTATGGCTACACCTTC.

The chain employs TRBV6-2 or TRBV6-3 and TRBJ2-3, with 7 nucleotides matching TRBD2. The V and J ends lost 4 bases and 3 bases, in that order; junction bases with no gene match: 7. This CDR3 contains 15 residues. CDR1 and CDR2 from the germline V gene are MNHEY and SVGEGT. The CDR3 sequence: CASSSTRGGTDTQYF. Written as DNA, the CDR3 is TGTGCCAGCAGTTCGACAAGGGGAGGGACAGATACGCAGTATTTT.

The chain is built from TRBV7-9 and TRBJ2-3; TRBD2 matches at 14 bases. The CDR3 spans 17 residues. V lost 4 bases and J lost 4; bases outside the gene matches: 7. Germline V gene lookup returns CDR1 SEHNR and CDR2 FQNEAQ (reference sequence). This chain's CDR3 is CASSSEPGLAGADTQYF. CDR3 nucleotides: TGTGCCAGCAGCTCCGAGCCGGGACTAGCGGGAGCAGATACGCAGTATTTT.

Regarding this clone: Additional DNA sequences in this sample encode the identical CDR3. DNA of the CDR3: TGTGCCAGCAGTTACCAGGGGAATCAGCCCCAGCATTTT. Its translation is CASSYQGNQPQHF. V gene TRBV6-5 combines with J gene TRBJ1-5, with D perhaps matching TRBD1 (6 bases). Trimming took off 2 bases at V and 4 bases at J, with 6 bases between the two ends. The germline CDR1 and CDR2 sequences are MNHEY and SVGAGI. The CDR3 spans 13 residues.

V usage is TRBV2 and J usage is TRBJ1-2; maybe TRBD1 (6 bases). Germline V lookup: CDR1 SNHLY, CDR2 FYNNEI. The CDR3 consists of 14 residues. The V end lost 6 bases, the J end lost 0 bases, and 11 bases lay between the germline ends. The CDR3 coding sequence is TGTGCCAGCAGCCAACAGGGTACTAACTATGGCTACACCTTC. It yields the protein CASSQQGTNYGYTF. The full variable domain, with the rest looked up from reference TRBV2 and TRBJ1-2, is EPEVTQTPSHQVTQMGQEVILRCVPISNHLYFYWYRQILGQKVEFLVSFYNNEISEKSEIFDDQFSVERPDGSNFTLKIRSTKLEDSAMYFCASSQQGTNYGYTFGSGTRLTVV.

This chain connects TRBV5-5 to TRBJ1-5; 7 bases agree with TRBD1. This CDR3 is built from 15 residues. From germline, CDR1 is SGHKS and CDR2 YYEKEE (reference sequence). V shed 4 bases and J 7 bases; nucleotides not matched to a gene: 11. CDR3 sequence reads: CASSTGQPLFQPQHF. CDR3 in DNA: TGTGCCAGCAGCACGGGACAGCCCTTGTTCCAGCCCCAGCATTTT.

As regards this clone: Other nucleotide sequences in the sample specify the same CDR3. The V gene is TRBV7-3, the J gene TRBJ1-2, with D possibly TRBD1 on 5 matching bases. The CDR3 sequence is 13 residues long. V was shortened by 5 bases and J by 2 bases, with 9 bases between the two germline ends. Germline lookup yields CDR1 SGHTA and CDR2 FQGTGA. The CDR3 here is CASSAGPNYGYTF. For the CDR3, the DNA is TGTGCCAGCAGCGCGGGACCGAACTATGGCTACACCTTC. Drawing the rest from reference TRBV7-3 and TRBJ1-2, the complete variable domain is GAGVSQTPSNKVTEKGKYVELRCDPISGHTALYWYRQSLGQGPEFLIYFQGTGAADDSGLPNDRFFAVRPEGSVSTLKIQRTERGDSAVYLCASSAGPNYGYTFGSGTRLTVV.

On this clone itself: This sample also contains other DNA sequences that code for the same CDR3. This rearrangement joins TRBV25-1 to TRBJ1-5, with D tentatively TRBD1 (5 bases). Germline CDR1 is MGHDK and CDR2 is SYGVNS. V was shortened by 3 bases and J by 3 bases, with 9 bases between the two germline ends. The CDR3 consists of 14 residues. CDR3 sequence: CASSESGLNQPQHF. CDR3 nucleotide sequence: TGTGCCAGCAGTGAGTCAGGGCTCAATCAGCCCCAGCATTTT.

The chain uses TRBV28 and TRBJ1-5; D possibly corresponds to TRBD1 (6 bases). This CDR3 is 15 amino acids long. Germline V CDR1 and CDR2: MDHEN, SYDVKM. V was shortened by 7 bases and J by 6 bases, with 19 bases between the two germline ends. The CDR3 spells CASNPIGQTSQPQHF. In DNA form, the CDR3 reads TGTGCCAGCAATCCTATCGGACAGACCAGTCAGCCCCAGCATTTT.

CDR3 coding DNA: TGTGCCAGCAGCAGGGGGACAGGGGGCACTGAAGCTTTCTTT. As protein: CASSRGTGGTEAFF. This chain links TRBV6-5 with TRBJ1-1, with 11 bases aligning to TRBD1. CDR3 length equals 14 residues. Germline lookup yields CDR1 MNHEY and CDR2 SVGAGI. J gave up 4 bases and V 6 bases, and 4 bases lay outside the gene matches.

The chain's CDR3 is CASSRGGNTEAFF. The DNA of the CDR3 is TGTGCCAGCAGCAGGGGCGGGAACACTGAAGCTTTCTTT. This chain connects TRBV5-5 to TRBJ1-1, with D perhaps matching TRBD1 (5 bases). The CDR3 covers 13 residues. Germline V gene data show CDR1 as SGHKS and CDR2 as YYEKEE (reference sequence). The germline V and J ends were trimmed by 4 bases and 1 base, with 8 bases remaining between them.

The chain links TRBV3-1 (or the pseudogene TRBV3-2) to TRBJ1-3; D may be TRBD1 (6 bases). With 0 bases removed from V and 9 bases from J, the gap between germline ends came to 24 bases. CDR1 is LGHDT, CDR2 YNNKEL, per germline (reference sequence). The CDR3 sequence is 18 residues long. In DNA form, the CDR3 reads TGTGCCAGCAGCCAAGATCTGAGGGGGGGCAGCCTAGGTGGCACCATATATTTT. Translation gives CASSQDLRGGSLGGTIYF.

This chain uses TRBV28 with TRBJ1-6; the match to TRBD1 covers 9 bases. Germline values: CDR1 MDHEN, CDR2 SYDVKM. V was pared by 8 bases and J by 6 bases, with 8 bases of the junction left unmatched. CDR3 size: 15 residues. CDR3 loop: CASWARGQGNSPLHF. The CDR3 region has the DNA TGTGCCAGCTGGGCGAGGGGACAGGGTAATTCACCCCTCCACTTT.

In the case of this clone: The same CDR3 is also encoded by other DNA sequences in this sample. CDR3 protein: CASSRQAMNTEAFF. The CDR3 bases are TGTGCCAGCAGTCGACAGGCGATGAACACTGAAGCTTTCTTT. V gene TRBV6-5 combines with J gene TRBJ1-1; TRBD1 is a possible D gene (6 bases). Trimming took 5 bases from V and 0 from J, leaving 10 bases between them. The CDR3 sequence is 14 residues long. Germline CDR1 MNHEY, CDR2 SVGAGI.

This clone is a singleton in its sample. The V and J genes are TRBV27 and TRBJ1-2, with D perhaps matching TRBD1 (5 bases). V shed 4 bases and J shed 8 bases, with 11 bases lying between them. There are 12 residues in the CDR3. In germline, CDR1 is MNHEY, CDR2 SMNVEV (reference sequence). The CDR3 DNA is TGTGCCAGCAGTTCTTGGGGGGAGGGCTACACCTTC. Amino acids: CASSSWGEGYTF.

CDR3 DNA sequence: TGTGCCGCCGGACAGGCCGACAATGAGCAGTTCTTC. As protein: CAAGQADNEQFF. V usage is TRBV7-9 and J usage is TRBJ2-1; 7 bases align to TRBD1. Germline CDR1 and CDR2: SEHNR and FQNEAQ (reference sequence). There are 12 residues in the CDR3. The junction had 6 bases not matched to a gene; V was cut back by 11 bases and J by 5 bases.

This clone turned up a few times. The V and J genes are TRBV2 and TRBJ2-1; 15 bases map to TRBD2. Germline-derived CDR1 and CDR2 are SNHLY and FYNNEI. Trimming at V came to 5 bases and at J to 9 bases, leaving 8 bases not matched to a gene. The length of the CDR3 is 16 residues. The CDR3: CASSPGLAGGEGEQFF. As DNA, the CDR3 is TGTGCCAGCAGTCCGGGACTAGCGGGAGGTGAAGGTGAGCAGTTCTTC.

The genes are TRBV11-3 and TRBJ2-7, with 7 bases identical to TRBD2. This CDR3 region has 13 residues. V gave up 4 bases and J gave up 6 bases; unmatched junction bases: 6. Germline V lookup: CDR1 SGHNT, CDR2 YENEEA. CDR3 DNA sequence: TGTGCCAGCAGCTCCGGACTAGTCGGCGAGCAGTACTTC. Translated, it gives CASSSGLVGEQYF.

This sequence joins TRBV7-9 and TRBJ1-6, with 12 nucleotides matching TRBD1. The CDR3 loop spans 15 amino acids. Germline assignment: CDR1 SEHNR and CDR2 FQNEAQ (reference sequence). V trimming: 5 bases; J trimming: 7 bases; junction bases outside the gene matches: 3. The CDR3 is CASSPGTGGNSPLHF. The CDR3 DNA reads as TGTGCCAGCAGCCCGGGGACAGGGGGCAATTCACCCCTCCACTTT.